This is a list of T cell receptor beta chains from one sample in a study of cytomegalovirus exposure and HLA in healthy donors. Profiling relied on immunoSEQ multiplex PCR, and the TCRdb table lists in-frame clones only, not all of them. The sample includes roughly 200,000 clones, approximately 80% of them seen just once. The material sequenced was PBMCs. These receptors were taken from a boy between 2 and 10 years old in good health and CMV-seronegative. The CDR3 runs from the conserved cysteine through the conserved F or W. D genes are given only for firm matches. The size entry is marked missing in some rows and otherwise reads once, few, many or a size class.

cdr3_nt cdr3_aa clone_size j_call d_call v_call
TGTGCCAGCAGCCGGTCGACTAGCATGAACACCGGGGAGCTGTTTTTT CASSRSTSMNTGELFF few TRBJ2-2 TRBD2 TRBV4-2
TGTGCCAGCAGCAAACGGGGGATCAGCTCCTACGAGCAGTACTTC CASSKRGISSYEQYF - TRBJ2-7 - TRBV27
TGTGCCTGGAGTGTATCAGCGGGAGGGGTCACAGATACGCAGTATTTT CAWSVSAGGVTDTQYF - TRBJ2-3 TRBD2 TRBV30
TGTGCCAGCAGCCCCGGGGAGGGGTTCAGGGAGTACTTC CASSPGEGFREYF once TRBJ2-7 TRBD2 TRBV9
TGTGCCAGCAGCCCTTGGACAGGGAGAGGGTGGGACACTGAAGCTTTCTTT CASSPWTGRGWDTEAFF - TRBJ1-1 TRBD1 TRBV9
TGTGCCAGTAGTATGGACAGGAGGGGAGAAAAACTGTTTTTT CASSMDRRGEKLFF - TRBJ1-4 TRBD1 TRBV19
TGTGCCTGGAGTTCCGGGACAGGGGAGGCTTTCTTT CAWSSGTGEAFF - TRBJ1-1 TRBD1 TRBV30
TGTGCCAGCAGCTTGGCGGTCGCTAGCGGCGGTTACAATGAGCAGTTCTTC CASSLAVASGGYNEQFF few TRBJ2-1 TRBD2 TRBV5-6
TGCGCCAGCAGCTACGGACAGTACTACGAGCAGTACTTC CASSYGQYYEQYF few TRBJ2-7 - TRBV5-1
TGTGCCAGCAGCCGAGAAGGGGCCGGCAGGGAAAAACTGTTTTTT CASSREGAGREKLFF - TRBJ1-4 - TRBV14
TGTGCCAGCAGCTTAAGACCAGGGGCTAACTATGGCTACACCTTC CASSLRPGANYGYTF once TRBJ1-2 - TRBV7-3
TGTGCCAGCAGAGAATCAGGGAACTATGGCTACACCTTC CASRESGNYGYTF - TRBJ1-2 - TRBV6-1
TGTGCCAGTAGTATGAGACAGGGAACCTACGAGCAGTACTTC CASSMRQGTYEQYF - TRBJ2-7 TRBD1 TRBV19
TGTGCCAGCAGCTTGAAGGACAGCGACCCTTATAGCAATCAGCCCCAGCATTTT CASSLKDSDPYSNQPQHF few TRBJ1-5 - TRBV5-5
TGTGCCTGGAGTGAGGGTACTAGGGCACGAGAGACCCAGTACTTC CAWSEGTRARETQYF - TRBJ2-5 - TRBV30
TGTGCCAGCAGCTTACGACAAAACTCGTACCAAGAGACCCAGTACTTC CASSLRQNSYQETQYF - TRBJ2-5 - TRBV7-9
TGCAGCGTTGTGGGAGGACTAGGGACGATGGAGACCCAGTACTTC CSVVGGLGTMETQYF - TRBJ2-5 TRBD2 TRBV29-1
TGCGCCAGCAGTGAGTGGACTAGCCCAGACAATGAGCAGTTCTTC CASSEWTSPDNEQFF - TRBJ2-1 TRBD2 TRBV10-1
TGTGCCAGCAGCACATCCCGAAAGACTAGCGGGGGGGCAGGTGAGCAGTTCTTC CASSTSRKTSGGAGEQFF - TRBJ2-1 TRBD2 TRBV9
TGTGCCAGCAGCTTCGGACTAGCTGCAGATACGCAGTATTTT CASSFGLAADTQYF - TRBJ2-3 TRBD2 TRBV5-6
TGTTCCAGCAGCATCCAGGGCGAGCAGTACTTC CSSSIQGEQYF once TRBJ2-7 - TRBV7-9
TGTGCCAGCAGCCCTATCAGGACTGAAGCTTTCTTT CASSPIRTEAFF - TRBJ1-1 - TRBV14
TGCGCCAGCAGCTTGGCGGGGGACAGGGGAGGCGAGCAGTACTTC CASSLAGDRGGEQYF - TRBJ2-7 TRBD1 TRBV5-1
TGTGCCAGCAGTCCGGACAGTTTTAGCAATCAGCCCCAGCATTTT CASSPDSFSNQPQHF - TRBJ1-5 - TRBV5-5
TGTGCCAGCAGCCTCCTCTCCTACGAGCAGTACTTC CASSLLSYEQYF - TRBJ2-7 - TRBV5-6
TGTGCCAGCAGCTCGCTTGGACAGGGGTTCACAGATACGCAGTATTTT CASSSLGQGFTDTQYF - TRBJ2-3 TRBD1 TRBV5-6
TGTGCCAGCACCTCTAGCGGGGGCTACTCCTACAATGAGCAGTTCTTC CASTSSGGYSYNEQFF - TRBJ2-1 TRBD2 TRBV5-4
TGCGCCAGCAGCCAGGACAGGGGAGATACGCAGTATTTT CASSQDRGDTQYF - TRBJ2-3 TRBD1 TRBV4-1
TGTGCCAGCAGCGTACGAAGCGGGGGGGGAGCAACAGATACGCAGTATTTT CASSVRSGGGATDTQYF - TRBJ2-3 TRBD2 TRBV9
TGTGCCAGCTTTTTCGGGAGGTGCTATAATTCACCCCTCCACTTT CASFFGRCYNSPLHF - TRBJ1-6 - TRBV21-1
TGTGCCAGCAGCCTTCAGGGCCATGGTTCCTACGAGCAGTACTTC CASSLQGHGSYEQYF - TRBJ2-7 - TRBV5-4
TGCGCCAGCAGCTTGGTTAGCGGGAGGATAGATGAGCAGTTCTTC CASSLVSGRIDEQFF - TRBJ2-1 TRBD2 TRBV5-1
TGTGCCAGCAGCCACAGACAGGGGGAATCCTACGAGCAGTACTTC CASSHRQGESYEQYF - TRBJ2-7 TRBD1 TRBV6-5
TGTGCCAGCAGCGCCCTCTTCACCGGGGAGCTGTTTTTT CASSALFTGELFF - TRBJ2-2 - TRBV9